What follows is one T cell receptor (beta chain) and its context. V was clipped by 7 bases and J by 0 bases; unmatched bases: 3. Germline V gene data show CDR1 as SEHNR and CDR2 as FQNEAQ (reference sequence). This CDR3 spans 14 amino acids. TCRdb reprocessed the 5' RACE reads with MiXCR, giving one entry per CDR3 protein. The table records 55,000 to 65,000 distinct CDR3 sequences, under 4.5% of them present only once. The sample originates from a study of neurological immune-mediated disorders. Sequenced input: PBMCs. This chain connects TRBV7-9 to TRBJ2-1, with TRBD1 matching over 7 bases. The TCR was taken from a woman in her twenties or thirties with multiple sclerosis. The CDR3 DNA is TGTGCCAGCAAAGGGACAGCCTCCTACAATGAGCAGTTCTTC. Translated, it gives CASKGTASYNEQFF. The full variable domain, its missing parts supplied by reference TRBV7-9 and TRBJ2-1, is DTGVSQNPRHKITKRGQNVTFRCDPISEHNRLYWYRQTLGQGPEFLTYFQNEAQLEKSRLLSDRFSAERPKGSFSTLEIQRTEQGDSAMYLCASKGTASYNEQFFGPGTRLTVL.